This T cell receptor beta chain was identified in a study of T cell repertoires in cytomegalovirus infection. Study information: Indicated by public TCR beta signatures were CMV infection and matching HLA type.

Germline CDR1 LNHDA, CDR2 SQIVND (reference sequence). Trimming removed 7 bases from V and 7 bases from J; junction bases left unmatched: 4. The CDR3 covers 13 residues. This clonotype was detected many times. The target antigen is unknown. TCRdb passed the reads through MiXCR, listing each CDR3 protein once. The data show roughly 280,000 distinct CDR3 sequences, with approximately 8.3% seen just once and about 16% held by the top ten. Overall study results and limits: People with CMV and the relevant HLA were identified by cumulative public TCR beta family frequency. The ex vivo response was dominated by HLA-C-restricted CMV-specific TCR beta clonotypes.

The chain joins TRBV19 to TRBJ1-6; the match to TRBD1 covers 7 bases. This clonotype was sampled from a human donor in good health (CMV status not recorded). Some clones in this sample may be carry-over from other donors' samples. Sequenced material: PBMCs. The CDR3, as DNA: TGTGCCAGTACGACGACAGGGAATTCACCCCTCCACTTT. Amino acids: CASTTTGNSPLHF.